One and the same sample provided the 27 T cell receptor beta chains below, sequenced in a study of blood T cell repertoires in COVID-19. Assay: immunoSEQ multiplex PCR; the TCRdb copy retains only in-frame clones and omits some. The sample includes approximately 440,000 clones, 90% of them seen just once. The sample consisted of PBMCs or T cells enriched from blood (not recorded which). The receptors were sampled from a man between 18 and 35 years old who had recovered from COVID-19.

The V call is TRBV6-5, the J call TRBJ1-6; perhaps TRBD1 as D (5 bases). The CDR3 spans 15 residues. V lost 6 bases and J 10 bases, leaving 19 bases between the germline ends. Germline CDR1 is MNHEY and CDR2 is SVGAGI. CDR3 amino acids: CASRGQAGFRSPLHF. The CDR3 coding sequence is TGTGCCAGCAGGGGGCAGGCGGGGTTCAGGTCACCCCTCCACTTT.

CDR3 in amino acids: CASSSSSTTPNEQFF. The DNA of the CDR3 is TGTGCCAGCAGTTCTAGCTCCACCACCCCCAATGAGCAGTTCTTC. The rearrangement uses TRBV6-5 and TRBJ2-1, with D perhaps TRBD2 (5 bases). Trimming took off 4 bases at V and 6 bases at J, with 16 bases between the two ends. The CDR3 totals 15 residues. CDR1 MNHEY and CDR2 SVGAGI come from the germline V gene.

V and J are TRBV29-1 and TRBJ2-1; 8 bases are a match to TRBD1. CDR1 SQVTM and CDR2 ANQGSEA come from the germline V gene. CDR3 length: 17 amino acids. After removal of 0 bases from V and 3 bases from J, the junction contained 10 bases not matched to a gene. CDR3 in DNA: TGCAGCGTTGAAGACCAGCAGGGGGCGGCGATCTACAATGAGCAGTTCTTC. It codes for CSVEDQQGAAIYNEQFF.

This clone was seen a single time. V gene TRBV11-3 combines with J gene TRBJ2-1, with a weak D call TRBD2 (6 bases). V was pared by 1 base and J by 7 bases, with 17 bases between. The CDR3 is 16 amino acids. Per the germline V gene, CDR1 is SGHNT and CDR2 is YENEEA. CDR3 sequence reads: CASSLGGGVRKNEQFF. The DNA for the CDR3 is TGTGCCAGCAGCTTAGGAGGAGGGGTGAGGAAAAATGAGCAGTTCTTC.

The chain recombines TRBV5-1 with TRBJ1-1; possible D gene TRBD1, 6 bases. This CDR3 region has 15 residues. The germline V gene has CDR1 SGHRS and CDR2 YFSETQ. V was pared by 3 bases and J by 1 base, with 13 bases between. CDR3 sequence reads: CASSWATGKNTEAFF. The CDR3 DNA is TGCGCCAGCAGCTGGGCGACAGGAAAGAACACTGAAGCTTTCTTT.

Written as DNA, the CDR3 is TGCAGCGTTGATGGCCTAGATGTGGAGCAGTTCTTC. It codes for CSVDGLDVEQFF. The chain carries TRBV29-1 and TRBJ2-1; no firm D call. The CDR3 runs 12 residues. Germline V lookup: CDR1 SQVTM, CDR2 ANQGSEA. Trimming cost V 3 bases and J 10 bases, with 13 bases left between them.

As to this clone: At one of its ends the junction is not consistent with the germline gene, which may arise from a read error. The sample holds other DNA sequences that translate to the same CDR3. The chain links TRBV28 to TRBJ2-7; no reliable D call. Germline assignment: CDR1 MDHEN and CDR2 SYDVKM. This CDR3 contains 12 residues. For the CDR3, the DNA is TGTGCCAGCAACAGTAACACCTACGAGCAATACTTC. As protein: CASNSNTYEQYF.

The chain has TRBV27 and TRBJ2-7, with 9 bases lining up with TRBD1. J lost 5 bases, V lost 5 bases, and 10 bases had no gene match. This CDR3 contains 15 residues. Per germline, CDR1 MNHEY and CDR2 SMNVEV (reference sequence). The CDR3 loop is CASSPQDRGRHEQYF. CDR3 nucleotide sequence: TGTGCCAGCAGTCCCCAGGACAGGGGTAGGCACGAGCAGTACTTC.

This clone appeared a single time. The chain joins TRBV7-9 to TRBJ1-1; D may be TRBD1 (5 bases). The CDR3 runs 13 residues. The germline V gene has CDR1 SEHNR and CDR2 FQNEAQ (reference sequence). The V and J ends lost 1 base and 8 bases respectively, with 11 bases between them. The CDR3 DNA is TGTGCCAGCAGCTTAGGGGGGGTGTCGGAAGCTTTCTTT. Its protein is CASSLGGVSEAFF.

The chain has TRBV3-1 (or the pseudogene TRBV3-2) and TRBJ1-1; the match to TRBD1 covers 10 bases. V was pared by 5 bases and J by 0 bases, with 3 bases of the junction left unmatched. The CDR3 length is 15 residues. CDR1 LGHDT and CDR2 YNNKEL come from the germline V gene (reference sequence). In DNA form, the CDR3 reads TGTGCCAGCAGCATGGGACAGGGGATGAACACTGAAGCTTTCTTT. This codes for CASSMGQGMNTEAFF.

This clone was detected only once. The CDR3 loop is CASRTSGQETQYF. For the CDR3, the DNA is TGTGCCAGCAGGACTAGCGGCCAAGAGACCCAGTACTTC. The gene calls are TRBV27 and TRBJ2-5; 9 bases match TRBD2. The germline V gene encodes CDR1 MNHEY and CDR2 SMNVEV (reference sequence). The length of the CDR3 is 13 residues. Unmatched junction bases numbered 0, after V lost 6 bases and J lost 1 base.

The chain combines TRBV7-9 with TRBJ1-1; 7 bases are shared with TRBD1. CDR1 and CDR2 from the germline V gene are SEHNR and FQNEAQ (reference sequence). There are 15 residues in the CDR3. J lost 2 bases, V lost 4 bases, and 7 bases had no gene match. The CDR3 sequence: CASSSQTGINTEAFF. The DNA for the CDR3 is TGTGCCAGCAGCTCCCAGACAGGGATAAACACTGAAGCTTTCTTT.

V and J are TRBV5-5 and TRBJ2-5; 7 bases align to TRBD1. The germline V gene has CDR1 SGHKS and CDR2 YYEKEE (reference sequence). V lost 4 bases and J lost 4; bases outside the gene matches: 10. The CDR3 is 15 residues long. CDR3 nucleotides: TGTGCCAGCAGCCCCTCGGACAGGATTCCAGAGACCCAGTACTTC. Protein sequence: CASSPSDRIPETQYF.

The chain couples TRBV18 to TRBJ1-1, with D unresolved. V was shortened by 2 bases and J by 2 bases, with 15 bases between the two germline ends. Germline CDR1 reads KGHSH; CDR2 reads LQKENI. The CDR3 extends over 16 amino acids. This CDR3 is CASSPEVRIYNTEAFF. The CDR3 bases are TGTGCCAGCTCACCAGAGGTGCGCATTTATAACACTGAAGCTTTCTTT.

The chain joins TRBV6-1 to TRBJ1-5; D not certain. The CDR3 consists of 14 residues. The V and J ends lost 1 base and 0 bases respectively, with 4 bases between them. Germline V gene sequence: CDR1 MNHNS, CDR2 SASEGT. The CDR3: CASSEGHSNQPQHF. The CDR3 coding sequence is TGTGCCAGCAGTGAAGGGCATAGCAATCAGCCCCAGCATTTT.

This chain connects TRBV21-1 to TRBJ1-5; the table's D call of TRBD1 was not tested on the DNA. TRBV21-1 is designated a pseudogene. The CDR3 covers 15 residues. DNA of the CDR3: TGTGCCAGCCAAAAGGGGCGGAATAGCAATCAGCCCCAGCATTTT. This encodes CASQKGRNSNQPQHF.

DNA of the CDR3: TGTGCCAGCAGCCCATCAGGTGACTATGGCTACACCTTC. It codes for CASSPSGDYGYTF. V usage is TRBV14 and J usage is TRBJ1-2, with D hard to call. The CDR3 spans 13 residues. Trimming shortened V by 4 bases and J by 3 bases, and 9 bases separated the two germline ends. Germline V gene lookup returns CDR1 SGHDN and CDR2 FVKESK.

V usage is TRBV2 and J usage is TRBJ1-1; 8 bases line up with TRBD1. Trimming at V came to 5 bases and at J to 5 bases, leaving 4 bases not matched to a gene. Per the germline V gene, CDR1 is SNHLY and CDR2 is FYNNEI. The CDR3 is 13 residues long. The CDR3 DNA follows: TGTGCCAGCAGTATTACAGGGGGAACTGAAGCTTTCTTT. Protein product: CASSITGGTEAFF.

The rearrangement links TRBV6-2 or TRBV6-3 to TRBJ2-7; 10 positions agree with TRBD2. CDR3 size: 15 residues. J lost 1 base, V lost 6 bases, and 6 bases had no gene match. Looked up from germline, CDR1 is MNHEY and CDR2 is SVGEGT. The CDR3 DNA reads TGTGCCAGCAGCCAAACTAGCGGGGTTTCCTACGAGCAGTACTTC. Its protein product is CASSQTSGVSYEQYF.

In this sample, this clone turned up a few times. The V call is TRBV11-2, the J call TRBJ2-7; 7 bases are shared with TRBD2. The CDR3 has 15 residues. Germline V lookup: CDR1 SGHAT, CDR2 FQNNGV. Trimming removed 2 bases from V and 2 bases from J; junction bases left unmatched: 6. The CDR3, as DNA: TGTGCCAGCAGCTTAATTGGAGCGGGAACCTACGAGCAGTACTTC. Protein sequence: CASSLIGAGTYEQYF.

This CDR3 is CASSPMTGYYGYTF. CDR3 sequence (DNA): TGTGCCAGCAGCCCTATGACAGGCTATTATGGCTACACCTTC. The J gene is TRBJ1-2, the V gene TRBV14, with a weak D call TRBD1 (6 bases). Germline values: CDR1 SGHDN, CDR2 FVKESK. The CDR3 has 14 amino acids. Trimming stripped 4 bases from V and 5 bases from J, with 14 bases between.

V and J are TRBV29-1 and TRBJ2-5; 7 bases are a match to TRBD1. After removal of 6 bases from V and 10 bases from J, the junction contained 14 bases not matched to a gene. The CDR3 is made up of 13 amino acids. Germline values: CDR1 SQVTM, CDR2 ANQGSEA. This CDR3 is CSVEKNGQVGQYF. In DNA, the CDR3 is TGCAGCGTCGAAAAAAACGGACAGGTGGGCCAGTACTTC.

The CDR3 is CASSPPEGAWLNEQFF. The CDR3 nucleotides are TGTGCCAGCTCACCACCCGAGGGGGCATGGCTCAATGAGCAGTTCTTC. This rearrangement joins TRBV18 to TRBJ2-1, with 7 bases fitting TRBD1. The CDR3 has 16 residues. Germline trimming cut 0 bases from V and 6 bases from J; bases unmatched to any gene: 8. Germline-derived CDR1 and CDR2 are KGHSH and LQKENI.

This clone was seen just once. CDR3 in amino acids: CASSTYGSTYEQYF. The DNA for the CDR3 is TGTGCCAGTAGTACATACGGGTCTACCTACGAGCAGTACTTC. The chain joins TRBV19 to TRBJ2-7; D call uncertain. The V gene's germline CDR1 is LNHDA and CDR2 SQIVND (reference sequence). Trimming removed 4 bases at V and 2 bases at J, with 12 bases between. There are 14 residues in the CDR3.

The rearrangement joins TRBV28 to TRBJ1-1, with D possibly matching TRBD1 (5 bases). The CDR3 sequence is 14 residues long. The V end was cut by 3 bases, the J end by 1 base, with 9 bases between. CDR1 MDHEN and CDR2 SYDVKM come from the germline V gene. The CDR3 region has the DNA TGTGCCAGCAGTTTTCTGGGGGGGAACACTGAAGCTTTCTTT. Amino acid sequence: CASSFLGGNTEAFF.

CDR3 sequence: CATSRQAGNTIYF. In nucleotides, the CDR3 is TGTGCCACCAGCAGACAGGCTGGAAACACCATATATTTT. The chain has TRBV15 and TRBJ1-3; no reliable D call. V dropped 2 bases and J dropped 2 bases, with 4 bases sitting between them. The CDR3 consists of 13 residues. The germline CDR1 and CDR2 sequences are LNHNV and YYDKDF (reference sequence).

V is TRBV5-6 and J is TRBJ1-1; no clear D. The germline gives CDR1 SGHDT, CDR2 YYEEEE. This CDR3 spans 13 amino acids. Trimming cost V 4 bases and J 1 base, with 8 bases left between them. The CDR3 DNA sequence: TGTGCCAGCAGCCCGGACTCGAACACTGAAGCTTTCTTT. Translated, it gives CASSPDSNTEAFF. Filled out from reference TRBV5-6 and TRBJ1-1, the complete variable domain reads DAGVTQSPTHLIKTRGQQVTLRCSPKSGHDTVSWYQQALGQGPQFIFQYYEEEERQRGNFPDRFSGHQFPNYSSELNVNALLLGDSALYLCASSPDSNTEAFFGQGTRLTVV.